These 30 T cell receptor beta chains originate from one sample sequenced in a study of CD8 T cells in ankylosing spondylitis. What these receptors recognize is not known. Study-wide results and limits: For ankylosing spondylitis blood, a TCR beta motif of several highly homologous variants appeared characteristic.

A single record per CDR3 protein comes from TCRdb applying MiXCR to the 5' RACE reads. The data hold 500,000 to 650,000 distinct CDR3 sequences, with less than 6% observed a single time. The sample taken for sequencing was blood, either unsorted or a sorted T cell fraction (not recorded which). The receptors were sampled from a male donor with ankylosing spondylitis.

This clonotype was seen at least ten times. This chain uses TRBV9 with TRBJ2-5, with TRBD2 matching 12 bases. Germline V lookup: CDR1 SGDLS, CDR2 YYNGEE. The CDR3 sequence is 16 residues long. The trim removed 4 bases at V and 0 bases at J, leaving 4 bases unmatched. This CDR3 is CASSPRTSGDQETQYF. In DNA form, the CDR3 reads TGTGCCAGCAGCCCCCGGACTAGCGGGGACCAAGAGACCCAGTACTTC.

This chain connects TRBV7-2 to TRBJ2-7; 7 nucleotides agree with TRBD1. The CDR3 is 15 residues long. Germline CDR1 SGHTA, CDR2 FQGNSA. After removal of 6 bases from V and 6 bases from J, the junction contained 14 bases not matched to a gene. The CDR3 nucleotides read TGTGCCAGCAGATCGCTAAGGACAGGACGGAGCGAGCAGTACTTC. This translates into CASRSLRTGRSEQYF.

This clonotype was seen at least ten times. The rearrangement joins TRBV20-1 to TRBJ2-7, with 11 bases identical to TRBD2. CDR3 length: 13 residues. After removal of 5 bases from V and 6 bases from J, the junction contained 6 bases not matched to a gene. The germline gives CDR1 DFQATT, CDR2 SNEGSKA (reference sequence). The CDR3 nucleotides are TGCAGTGCTTTCACTAGCGGGAGCCGCGAGCAGTACTTC. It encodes CSAFTSGSREQYF.

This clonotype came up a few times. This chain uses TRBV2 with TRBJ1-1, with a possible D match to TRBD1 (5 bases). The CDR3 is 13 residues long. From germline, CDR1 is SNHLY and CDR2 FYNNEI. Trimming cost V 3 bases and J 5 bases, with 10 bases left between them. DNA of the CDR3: TGTGCCAGCAGTGACAGGGAACTGACTGAAGCTTTCTTT. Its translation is CASSDRELTEAFF.

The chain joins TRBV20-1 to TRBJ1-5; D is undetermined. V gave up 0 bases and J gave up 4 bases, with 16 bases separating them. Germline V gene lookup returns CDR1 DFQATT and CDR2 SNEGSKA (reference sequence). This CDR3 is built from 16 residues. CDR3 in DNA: TGCAGTGCTAGAGACTATACCAAAGTCCCTAATCAGCCCCAGCATTTT. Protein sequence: CSARDYTKVPNQPQHF.

Here the CDR3 DNA reads TGTGCCAGCAGCTTCGGACAGGGGGCCCCTTATGGCTACACCTTC. This encodes CASSFGQGAPYGYTF. The chain joins TRBV7-2 to TRBJ1-2, with 11 bases identical to TRBD1. Germline CDR1 and CDR2: SGHTA and FQGNSA. The CDR3 consists of 15 residues. V shed 3 bases, J shed 5 bases, and the junction held 5 bases outside the gene matches.

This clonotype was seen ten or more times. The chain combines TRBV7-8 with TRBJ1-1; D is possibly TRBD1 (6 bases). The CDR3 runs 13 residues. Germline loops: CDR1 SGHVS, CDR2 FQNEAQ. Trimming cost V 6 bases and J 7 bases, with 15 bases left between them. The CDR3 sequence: CASSDIRGGEAFF. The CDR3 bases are TGTGCCAGCAGTGATATAAGGGGGGGTGAAGCTTTCTTT.

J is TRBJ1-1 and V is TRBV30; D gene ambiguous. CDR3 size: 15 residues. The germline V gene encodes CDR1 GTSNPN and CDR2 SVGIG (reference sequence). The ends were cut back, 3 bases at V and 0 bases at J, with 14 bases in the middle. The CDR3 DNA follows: TGTGCCTGGAGGGGGTCGTGGACGGTGAACACTGAAGCTTTCTTT. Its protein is CAWRGSWTVNTEAFF.

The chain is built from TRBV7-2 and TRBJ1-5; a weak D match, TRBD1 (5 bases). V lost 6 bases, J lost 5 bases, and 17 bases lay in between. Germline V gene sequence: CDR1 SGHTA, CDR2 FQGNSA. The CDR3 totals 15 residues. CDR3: CASSAGRGIYQPQHF. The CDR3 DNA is TGTGCCAGCAGTGCAGGACGGGGGATCTATCAGCCCCAGCATTTT.

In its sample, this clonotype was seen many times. Here the CDR3 DNA reads TGTGCCAGCAGCTTAAGACAGGGTGTCGGCAACACCATATATTTT. Translation gives CASSLRQGVGNTIYF. J is TRBJ1-3 and V is TRBV7-6, with 7 bases identical to TRBD1. There are 15 residues in the CDR3. Germline-derived CDR1 and CDR2 are SGHVS and FNYEAQ. V lost 2 bases and J lost 7; bases outside the gene matches: 8.

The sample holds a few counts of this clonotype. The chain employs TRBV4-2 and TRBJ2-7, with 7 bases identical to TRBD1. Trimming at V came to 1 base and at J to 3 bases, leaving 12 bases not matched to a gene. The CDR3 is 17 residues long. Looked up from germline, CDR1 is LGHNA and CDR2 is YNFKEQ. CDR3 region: CASSQGQGRAGGYEQYF. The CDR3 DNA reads TGTGCCAGCAGCCAAGGACAGGGTCGGGCGGGTGGCTACGAGCAGTACTTC.

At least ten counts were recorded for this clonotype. This chain's CDR3 is CASSLRVTGLRHYEQYF. CDR3 bases: TGTGCCAGCAGCTTACGGGTTACAGGTCTCCGACACTACGAGCAGTACTTC. The chain has TRBV7-2 and TRBJ2-7; maybe TRBD1 (5 bases). Trimming cost V 2 bases and J 3 bases, with 20 bases left between them. Germline V CDR1 and CDR2: SGHTA, FQGNSA. The CDR3 is 17 amino acids.

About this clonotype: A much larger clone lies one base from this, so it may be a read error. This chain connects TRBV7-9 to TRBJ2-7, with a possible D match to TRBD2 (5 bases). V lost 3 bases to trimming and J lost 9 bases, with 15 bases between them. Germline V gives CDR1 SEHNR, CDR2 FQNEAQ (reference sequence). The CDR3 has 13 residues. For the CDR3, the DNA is TGTGCCAGCAGCTTGGAGGTTCGATCGAGGCAGTACTTC. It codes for CASSLEVRSRQYF.

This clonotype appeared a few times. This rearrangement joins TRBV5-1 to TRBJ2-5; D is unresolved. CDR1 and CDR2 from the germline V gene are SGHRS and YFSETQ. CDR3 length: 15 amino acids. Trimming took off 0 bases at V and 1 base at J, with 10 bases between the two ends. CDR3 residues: CASSLAGTLQETQYF. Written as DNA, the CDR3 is TGCGCCAGCAGCTTGGCCGGAACACTCCAAGAGACCCAGTACTTC.

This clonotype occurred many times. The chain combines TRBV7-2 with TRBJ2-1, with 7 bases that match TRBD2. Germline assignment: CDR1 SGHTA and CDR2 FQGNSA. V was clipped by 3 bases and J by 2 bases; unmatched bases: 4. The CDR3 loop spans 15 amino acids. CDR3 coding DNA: TGTGCCAGCAGCTTGGCGGGAGTCCCCTACAATGAGCAGTTCTTC. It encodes CASSLAGVPYNEQFF.

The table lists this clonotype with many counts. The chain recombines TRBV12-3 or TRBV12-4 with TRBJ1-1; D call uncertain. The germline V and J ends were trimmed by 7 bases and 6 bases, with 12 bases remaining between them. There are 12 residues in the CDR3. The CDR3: CASTLLQSEAFF. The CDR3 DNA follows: TGTGCCAGCACCCTACTTCAATCTGAAGCTTTCTTT.

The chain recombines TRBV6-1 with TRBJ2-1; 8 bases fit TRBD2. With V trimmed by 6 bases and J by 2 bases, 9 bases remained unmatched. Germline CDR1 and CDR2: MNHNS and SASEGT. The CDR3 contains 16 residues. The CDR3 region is CASRARREDPYNEQFF. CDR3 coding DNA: TGTGCCAGCAGGGCTCGGCGGGAGGACCCCTACAATGAGCAGTTCTTC.

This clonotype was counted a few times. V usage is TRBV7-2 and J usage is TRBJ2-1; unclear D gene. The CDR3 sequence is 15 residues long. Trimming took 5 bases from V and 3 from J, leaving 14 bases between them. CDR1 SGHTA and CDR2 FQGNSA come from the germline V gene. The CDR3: CASSVRRRGYNEQFF. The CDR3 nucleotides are TGTGCCAGCAGCGTCCGCCGACGCGGCTACAATGAGCAGTTCTTC.

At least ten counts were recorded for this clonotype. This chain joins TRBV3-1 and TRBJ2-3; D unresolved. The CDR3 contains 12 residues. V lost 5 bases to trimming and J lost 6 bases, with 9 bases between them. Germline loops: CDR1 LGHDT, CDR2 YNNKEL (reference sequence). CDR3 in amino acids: CASSFSQDTQYF. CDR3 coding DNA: TGTGCCAGCAGCTTCAGTCAGGATACGCAGTATTTT.

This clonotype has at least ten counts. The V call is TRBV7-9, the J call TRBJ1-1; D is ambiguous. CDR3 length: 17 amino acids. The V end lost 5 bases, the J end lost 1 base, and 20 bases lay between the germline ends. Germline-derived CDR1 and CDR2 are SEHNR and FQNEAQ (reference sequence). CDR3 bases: TGTGCCAGCAGCCCGGAGACCCGCTTGGGATGGAACACTGAAGCTTTCTTT. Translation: CASSPETRLGWNTEAFF.

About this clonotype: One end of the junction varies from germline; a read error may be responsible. CDR3 bases: TGTGCCACCAGCCAAGAAGTTTGGGCGGGAGAAAAACTGTTTTTT. This encodes CATSQEVWAGEKLFF. The chain uses TRBV3-1 and TRBJ1-4; no clear D gene. The CDR3 has 15 amino acids. Germline V lookup: CDR1 LGHDT, CDR2 YNNKEL (reference sequence).

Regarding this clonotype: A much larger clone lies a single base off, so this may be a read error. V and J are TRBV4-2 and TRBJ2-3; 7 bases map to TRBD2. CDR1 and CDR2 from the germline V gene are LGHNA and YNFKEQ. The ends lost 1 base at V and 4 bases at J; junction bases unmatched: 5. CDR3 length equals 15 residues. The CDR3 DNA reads TGTGCCAGCAGCCAAGGACTTACTAGCGCAGATACGCAGTATTTT. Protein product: CASSQGLTSADTQYF.

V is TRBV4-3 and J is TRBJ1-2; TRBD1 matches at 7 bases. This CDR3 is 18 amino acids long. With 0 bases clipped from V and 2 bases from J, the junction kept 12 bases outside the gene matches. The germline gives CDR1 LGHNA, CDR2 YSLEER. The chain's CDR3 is CASSQDLFATGENYGYTF. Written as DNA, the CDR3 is TGCGCCAGCAGCCAAGATCTTTTTGCCACAGGGGAGAACTATGGCTACACCTTC.

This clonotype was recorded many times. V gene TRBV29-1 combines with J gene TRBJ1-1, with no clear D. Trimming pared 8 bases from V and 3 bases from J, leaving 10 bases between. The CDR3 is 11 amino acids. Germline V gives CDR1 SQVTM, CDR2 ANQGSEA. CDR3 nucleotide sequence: TGCAGCTCCCCTGGGGACACTGAAGCTTTCTTT. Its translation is CSSPGDTEAFF. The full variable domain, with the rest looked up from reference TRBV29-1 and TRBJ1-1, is SAVISQKPSRDICQRGTSLTIQCQVDSQVTMMFWYRQQPGQSLTLIATANQGSEATYESGFVIDKFPISRPNLTFSTLTVSNMSPEDSSIYLCSSPGDTEAFFGQGTRLTVV.

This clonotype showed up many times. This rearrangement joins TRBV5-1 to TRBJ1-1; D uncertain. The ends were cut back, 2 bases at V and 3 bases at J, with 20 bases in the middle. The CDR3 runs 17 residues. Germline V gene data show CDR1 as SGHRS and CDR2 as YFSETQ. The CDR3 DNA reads TGCGCCAGCAGCTTACACCAAACAGTGGGGAGGGACACTGAAGCTTTCTTT. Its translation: CASSLHQTVGRDTEAFF.

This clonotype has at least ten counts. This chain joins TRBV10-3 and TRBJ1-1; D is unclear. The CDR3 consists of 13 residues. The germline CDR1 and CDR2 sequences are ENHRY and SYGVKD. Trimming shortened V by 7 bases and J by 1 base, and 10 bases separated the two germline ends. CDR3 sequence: CAITIGENTEAFF. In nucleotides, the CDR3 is TGTGCCATCACGATAGGAGAGAACACTGAAGCTTTCTTT.

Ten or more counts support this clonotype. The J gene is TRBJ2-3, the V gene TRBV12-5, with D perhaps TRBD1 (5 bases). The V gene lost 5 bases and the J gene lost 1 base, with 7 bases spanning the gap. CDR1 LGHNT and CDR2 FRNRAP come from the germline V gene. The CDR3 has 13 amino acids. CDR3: CASGIRGTDTQYF. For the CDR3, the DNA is TGTGCTAGTGGTATCAGGGGCACAGATACGCAGTATTTT.

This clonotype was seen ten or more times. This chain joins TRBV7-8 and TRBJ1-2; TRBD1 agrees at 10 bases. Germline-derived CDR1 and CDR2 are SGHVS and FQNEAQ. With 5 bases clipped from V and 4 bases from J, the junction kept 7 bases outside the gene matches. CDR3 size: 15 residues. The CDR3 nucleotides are TGTGCCAGCAGCCCATCCGGGACAGGGGTCTATGGCTACACCTTC. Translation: CASSPSGTGVYGYTF. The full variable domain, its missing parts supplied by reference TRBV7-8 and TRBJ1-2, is GAGVSQSPRYKVAKRGQDVALRCDPISGHVSLFWYQQALGQGPEFLTYFQNEAQLDKSGLPSDRFFAERPEGSVSTLKIQRTQQEDSAVYLCASSPSGTGVYGYTFGSGTRLTVV.

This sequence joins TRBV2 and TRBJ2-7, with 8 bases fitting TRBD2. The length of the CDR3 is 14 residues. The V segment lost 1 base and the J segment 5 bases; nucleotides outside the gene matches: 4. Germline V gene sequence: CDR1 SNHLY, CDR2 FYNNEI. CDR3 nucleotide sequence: TGTGCCAGCAGTGAAGGGCGGGGGGCGAACGAGCAGTACTTC. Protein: CASSEGRGANEQYF.

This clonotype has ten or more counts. CDR3 in DNA: TGTGCCAGCATCACAGGGTTTAGCTCCTACAATGAGCAGTTCTTC. Its protein product is CASITGFSSYNEQFF. The V call is TRBV28, the J call TRBJ2-1; tentatively, D is TRBD1 (6 bases). The CDR3 length is 15 residues. V lost 7 bases to trimming and J lost 0 bases, with 13 bases between them. CDR1 MDHEN and CDR2 SYDVKM come from the germline V gene.